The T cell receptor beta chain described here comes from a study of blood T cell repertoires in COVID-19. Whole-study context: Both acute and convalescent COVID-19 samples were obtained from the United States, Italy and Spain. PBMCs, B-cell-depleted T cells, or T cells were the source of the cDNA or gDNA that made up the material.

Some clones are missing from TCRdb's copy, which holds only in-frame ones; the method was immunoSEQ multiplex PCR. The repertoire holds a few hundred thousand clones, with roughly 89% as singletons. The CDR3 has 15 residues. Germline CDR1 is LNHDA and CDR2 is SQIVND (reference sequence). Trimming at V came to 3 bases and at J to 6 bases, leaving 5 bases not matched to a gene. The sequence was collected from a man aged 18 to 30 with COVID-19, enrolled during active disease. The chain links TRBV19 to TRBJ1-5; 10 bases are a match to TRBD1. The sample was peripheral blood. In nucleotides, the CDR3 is TGTGCCAGTAGTATTTATAGACAGGGGGCTCAGCCCCAGCATTTT. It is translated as CASSIYRQGAQPQHF.